This TCR beta chain was documented in a study of blood T cells in healthy people across ages. The germline V gene encodes CDR1 DFQATT and CDR2 SNEGSKA (reference sequence). With 1 base removed from V and 8 bases from J, the gap between germline ends came to 11 bases. The CDR3 has 13 residues. Study observations and caveats: Diversity estimated from one million T cells was considered an underestimate. Age showed a roughly linear inverse relationship with TCR beta diversity per million T cells.

As concerns this clonotype: The target antigen is unknown.

A J-beta primer mix and a sample-barcoded 5' primer were used in a second PCR of roughly 6 to 11 cycles. A single record per CDR3 protein comes from TCRdb applying MiXCR to the 5' RACE reads. This sample has about 1,400,000 distinct CDR3 sequences, with approximately 38% found just once. The chain combines TRBV20-1 with TRBJ1-4; D may be TRBD1 (5 bases). Sequences were obtained from blood. The TCR originated in a woman aged 18-29 years in good health. This CDR3 reads CSARVRGIEKLFF. CDR3 bases: TGCAGTGCTAGAGTCCGGGGCATAGAAAAACTGTTTTTT.